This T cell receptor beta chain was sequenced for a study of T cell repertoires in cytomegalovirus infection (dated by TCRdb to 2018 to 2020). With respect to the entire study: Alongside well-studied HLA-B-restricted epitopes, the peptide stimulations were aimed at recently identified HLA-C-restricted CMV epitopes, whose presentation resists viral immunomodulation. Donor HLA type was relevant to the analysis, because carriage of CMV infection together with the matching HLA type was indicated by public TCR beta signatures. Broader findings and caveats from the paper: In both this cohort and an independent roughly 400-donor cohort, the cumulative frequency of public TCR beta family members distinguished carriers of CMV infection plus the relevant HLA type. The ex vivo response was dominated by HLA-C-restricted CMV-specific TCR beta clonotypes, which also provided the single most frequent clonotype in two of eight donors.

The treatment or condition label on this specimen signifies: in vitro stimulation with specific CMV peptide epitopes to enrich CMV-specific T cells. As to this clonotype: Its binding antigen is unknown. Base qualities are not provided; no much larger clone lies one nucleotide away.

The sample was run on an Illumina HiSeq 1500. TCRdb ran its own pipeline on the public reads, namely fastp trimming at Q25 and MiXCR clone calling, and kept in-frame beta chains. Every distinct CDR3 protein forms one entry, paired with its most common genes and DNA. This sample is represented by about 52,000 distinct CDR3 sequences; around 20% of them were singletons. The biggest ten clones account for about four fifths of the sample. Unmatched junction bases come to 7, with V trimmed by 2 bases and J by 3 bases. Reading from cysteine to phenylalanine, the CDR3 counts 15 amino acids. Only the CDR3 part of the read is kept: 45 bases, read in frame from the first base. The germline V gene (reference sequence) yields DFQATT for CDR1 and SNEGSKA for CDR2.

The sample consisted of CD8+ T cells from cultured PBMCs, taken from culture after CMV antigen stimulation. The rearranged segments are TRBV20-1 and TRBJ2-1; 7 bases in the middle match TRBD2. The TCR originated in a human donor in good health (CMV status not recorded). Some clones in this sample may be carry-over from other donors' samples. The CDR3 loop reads CSARTGTTLYNEQFF. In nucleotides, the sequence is TGCAGTGCTAGAACCGGGACTACCCTCTACAATGAGCAGTTCTTC.